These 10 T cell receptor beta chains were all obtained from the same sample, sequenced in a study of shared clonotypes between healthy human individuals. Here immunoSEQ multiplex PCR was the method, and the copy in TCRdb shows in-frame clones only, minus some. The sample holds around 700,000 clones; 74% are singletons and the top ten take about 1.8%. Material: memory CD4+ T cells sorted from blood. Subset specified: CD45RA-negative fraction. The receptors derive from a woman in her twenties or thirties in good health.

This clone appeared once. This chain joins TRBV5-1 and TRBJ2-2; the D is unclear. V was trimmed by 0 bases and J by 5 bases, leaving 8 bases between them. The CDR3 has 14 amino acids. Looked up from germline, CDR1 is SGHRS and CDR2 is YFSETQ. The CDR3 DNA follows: TGCGCCAGCAGCTTGGCCGGACGGACCGGGGAGCTGTTTTTT. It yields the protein CASSLAGRTGELFF.

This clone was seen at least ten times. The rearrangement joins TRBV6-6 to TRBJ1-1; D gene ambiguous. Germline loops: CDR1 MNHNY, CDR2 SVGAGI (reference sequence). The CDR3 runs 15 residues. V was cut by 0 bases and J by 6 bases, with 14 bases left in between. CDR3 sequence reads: CASSYSYQTSAEAFF. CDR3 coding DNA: TGTGCCAGCAGTTACTCGTACCAAACGAGTGCTGAAGCTTTCTTT.

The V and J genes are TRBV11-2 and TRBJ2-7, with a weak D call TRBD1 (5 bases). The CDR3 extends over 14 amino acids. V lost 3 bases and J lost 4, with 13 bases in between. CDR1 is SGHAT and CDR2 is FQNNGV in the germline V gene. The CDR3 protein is CASSLDNLGYEQYF. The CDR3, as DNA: TGTGCCAGCAGCTTGGACAATCTAGGGTACGAGCAGTACTTC.

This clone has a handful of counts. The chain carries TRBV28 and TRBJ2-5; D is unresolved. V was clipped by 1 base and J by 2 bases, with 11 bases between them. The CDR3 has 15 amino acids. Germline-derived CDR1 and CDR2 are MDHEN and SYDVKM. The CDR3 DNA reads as TGTGCCAGCAGTTTATTCGACCAGTATCAAGAGACCCAGTACTTC. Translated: CASSLFDQYQETQYF.

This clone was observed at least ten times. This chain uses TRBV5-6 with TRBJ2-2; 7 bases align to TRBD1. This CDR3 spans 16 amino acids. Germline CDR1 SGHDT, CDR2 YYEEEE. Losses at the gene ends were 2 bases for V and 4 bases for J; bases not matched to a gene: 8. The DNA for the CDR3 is TGTGCCAGCAGCTTTAGGGGACAGAGTCTCACCGGGGAGCTGTTTTTT. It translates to CASSFRGQSLTGELFF.

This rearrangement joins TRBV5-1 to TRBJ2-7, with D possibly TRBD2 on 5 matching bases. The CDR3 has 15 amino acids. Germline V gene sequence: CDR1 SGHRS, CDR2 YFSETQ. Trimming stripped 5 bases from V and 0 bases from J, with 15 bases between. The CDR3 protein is CASRVWSGSSYEQYF. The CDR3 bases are TGCGCCAGCAGAGTTTGGTCGGGGAGCTCCTACGAGCAGTACTTC.

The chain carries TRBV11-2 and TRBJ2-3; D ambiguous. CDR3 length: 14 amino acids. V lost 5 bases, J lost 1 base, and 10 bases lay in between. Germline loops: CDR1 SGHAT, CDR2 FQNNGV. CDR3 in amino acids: CASSPDWGTDTQYF. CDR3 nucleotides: TGTGCCAGCAGCCCAGACTGGGGCACAGATACGCAGTATTTT. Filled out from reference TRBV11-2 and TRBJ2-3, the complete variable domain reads EAGVAQSPRYKIIEKRQSVAFWCNPISGHATLYWYQQILGQGPKLLIQFQNNGVVDDSQLPKDRFSAERLKGVDSTLKIQPAKLEDSAVYLCASSPDWGTDTQYFGPGTRLTVL.

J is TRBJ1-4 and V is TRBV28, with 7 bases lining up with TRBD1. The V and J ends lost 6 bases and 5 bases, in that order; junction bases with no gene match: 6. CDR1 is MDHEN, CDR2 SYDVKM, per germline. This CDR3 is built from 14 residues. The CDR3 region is CASRPQGRNEKLFF. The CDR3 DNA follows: TGTGCCAGCAGGCCACAGGGGCGAAATGAAAAACTGTTTTTT.

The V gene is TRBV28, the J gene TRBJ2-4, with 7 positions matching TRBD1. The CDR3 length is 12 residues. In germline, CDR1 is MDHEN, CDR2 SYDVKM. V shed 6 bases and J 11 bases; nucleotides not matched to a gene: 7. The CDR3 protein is CASRQGQKVQYF. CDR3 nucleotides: TGTGCCAGCAGGCAGGGACAGAAGGTTCAGTACTTC.

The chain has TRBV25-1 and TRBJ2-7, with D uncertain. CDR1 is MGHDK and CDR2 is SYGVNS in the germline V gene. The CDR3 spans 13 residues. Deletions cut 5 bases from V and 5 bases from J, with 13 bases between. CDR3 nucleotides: TGTGCCAGCAGTTTTGGCAGCACCGACGAGCAGTACTTC. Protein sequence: CASSFGSTDEQYF.